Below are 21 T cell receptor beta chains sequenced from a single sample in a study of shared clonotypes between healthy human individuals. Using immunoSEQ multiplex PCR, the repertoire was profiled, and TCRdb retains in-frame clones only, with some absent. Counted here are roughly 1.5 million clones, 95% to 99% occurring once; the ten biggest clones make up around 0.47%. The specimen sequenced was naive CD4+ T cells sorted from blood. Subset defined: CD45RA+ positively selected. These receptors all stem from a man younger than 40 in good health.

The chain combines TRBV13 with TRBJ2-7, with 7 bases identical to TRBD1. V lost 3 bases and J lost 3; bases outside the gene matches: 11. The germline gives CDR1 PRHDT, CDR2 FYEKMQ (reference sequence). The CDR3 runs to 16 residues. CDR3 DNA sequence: TGTGCCAGCAGCTTTGTTGGGGCAGGGGGTTACTACGAGCAGTACTTC. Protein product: CASSFVGAGGYYEQYF.

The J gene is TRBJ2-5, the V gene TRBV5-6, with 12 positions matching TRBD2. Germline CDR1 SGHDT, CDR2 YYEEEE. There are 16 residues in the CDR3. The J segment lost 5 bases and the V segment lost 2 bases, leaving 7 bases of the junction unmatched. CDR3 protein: CASSFLAGGPGETQYF. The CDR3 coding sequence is TGTGCCAGCAGCTTTCTAGCGGGAGGGCCGGGTGAGACCCAGTACTTC.

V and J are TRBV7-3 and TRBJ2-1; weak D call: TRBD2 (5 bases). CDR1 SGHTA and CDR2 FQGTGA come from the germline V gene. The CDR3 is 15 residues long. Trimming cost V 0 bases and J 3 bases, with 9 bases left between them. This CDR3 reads CASSLTGVDYNEQFF. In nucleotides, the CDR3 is TGTGCCAGCAGCTTAACCGGGGTGGACTACAATGAGCAGTTCTTC.

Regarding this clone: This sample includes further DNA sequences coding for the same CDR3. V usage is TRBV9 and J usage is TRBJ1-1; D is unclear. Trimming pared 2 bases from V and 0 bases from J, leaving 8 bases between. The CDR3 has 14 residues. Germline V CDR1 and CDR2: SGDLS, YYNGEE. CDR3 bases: TGTGCCAGCAGCGTGGGGAACATGAACACTGAAGCTTTCTTT. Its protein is CASSVGNMNTEAFF.

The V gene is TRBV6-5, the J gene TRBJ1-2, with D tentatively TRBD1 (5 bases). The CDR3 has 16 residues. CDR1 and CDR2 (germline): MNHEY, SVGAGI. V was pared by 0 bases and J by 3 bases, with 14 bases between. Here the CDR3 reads CASSYSTVGADYGYTF. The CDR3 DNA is TGTGCCAGCAGTTACTCGACCGTCGGGGCGGACTATGGCTACACCTTC.

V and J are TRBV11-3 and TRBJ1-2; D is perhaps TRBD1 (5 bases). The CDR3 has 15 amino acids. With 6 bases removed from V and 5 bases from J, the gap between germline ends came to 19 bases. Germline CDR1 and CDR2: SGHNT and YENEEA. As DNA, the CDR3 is TGTGCCAGCAGTGGGGGTGCGGGCTTTTGTTATGGCTACACCTTC. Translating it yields CASSGGAGFCYGYTF.

The CDR3 coding sequence is TGTGCCAGCTCTGCAGGGGGCGGCTATGGCTACACCTTC. This codes for CASSAGGGYGYTF. The chain employs TRBV18 and TRBJ1-2; 8 bases match TRBD1. The CDR3 contains 13 residues. CDR1 and CDR2 (germline): KGHSH, LQKENI. V lost 6 bases to trimming and J lost 4 bases; unmatched junction nucleotides: 4.

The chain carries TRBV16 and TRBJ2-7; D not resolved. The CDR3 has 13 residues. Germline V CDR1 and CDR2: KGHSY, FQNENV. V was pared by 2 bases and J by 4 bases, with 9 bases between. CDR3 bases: TGTGCCAGCAGCCAAAGGCCCGGATACGAGCAGTACTTC. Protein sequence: CASSQRPGYEQYF.

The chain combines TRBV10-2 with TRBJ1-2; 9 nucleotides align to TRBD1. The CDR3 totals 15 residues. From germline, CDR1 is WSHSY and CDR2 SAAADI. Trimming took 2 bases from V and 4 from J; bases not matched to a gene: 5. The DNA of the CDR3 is TGCGCCAGCAGTGAGGACACAGGGGGCAGCTATGGCTACACCTTC. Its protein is CASSEDTGGSYGYTF.

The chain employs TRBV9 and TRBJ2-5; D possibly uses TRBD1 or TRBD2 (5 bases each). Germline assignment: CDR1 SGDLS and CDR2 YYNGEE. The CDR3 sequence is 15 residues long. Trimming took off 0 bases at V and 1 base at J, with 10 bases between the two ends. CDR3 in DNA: TGTGCCAGCAGCGTAGAGACGGGACGCCAAGAGACCCAGTACTTC. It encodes CASSVETGRQETQYF.

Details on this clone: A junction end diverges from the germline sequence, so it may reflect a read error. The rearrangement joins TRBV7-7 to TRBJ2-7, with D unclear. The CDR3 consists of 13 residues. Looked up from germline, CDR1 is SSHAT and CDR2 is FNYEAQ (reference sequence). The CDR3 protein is CASSLAPLGEQYF. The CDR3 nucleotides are TGTGCTAGCAGCTTAGCTCCCTTGGGCGAGCAGTACTTC.

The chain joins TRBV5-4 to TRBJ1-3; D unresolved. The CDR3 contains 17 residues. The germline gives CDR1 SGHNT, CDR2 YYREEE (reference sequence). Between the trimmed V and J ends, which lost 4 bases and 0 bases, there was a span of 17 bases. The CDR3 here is CASSTNRATTSGNTIYF. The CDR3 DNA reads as TGTGCCAGCAGCACCAACCGTGCCACCACCTCTGGAAACACCATATATTTT.

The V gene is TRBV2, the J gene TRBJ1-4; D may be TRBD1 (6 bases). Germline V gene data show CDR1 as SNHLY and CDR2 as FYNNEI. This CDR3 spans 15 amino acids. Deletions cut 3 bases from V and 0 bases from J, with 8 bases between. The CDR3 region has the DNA TGTGCCAGCAGTGAGGACAGTACAACTAATGAAAAACTGTTTTTT. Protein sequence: CASSEDSTTNEKLFF.

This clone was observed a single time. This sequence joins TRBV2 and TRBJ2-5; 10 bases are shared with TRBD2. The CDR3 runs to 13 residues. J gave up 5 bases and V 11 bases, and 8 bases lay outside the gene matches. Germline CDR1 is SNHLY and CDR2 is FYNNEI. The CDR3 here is CAARTSGHETQYF. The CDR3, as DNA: TGTGCCGCCCGGACTAGCGGTCATGAGACCCAGTACTTC. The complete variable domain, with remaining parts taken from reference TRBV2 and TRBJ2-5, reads EPEVTQTPSHQVTQMGQEVILRCVPISNHLYFYWYRQILGQKVEFLVSFYNNEISEKSEIFDDQFSVERPDGSNFTLKIRSTKLEDSAMYFCAARTSGHETQYFGPGTRLLVL.

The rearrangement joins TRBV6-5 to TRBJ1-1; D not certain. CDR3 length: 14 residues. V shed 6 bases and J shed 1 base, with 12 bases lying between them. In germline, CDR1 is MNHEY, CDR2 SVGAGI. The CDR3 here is CASSSDVGNTEAFF. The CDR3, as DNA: TGTGCCAGCAGCTCGGACGTAGGGAACACTGAAGCTTTCTTT.

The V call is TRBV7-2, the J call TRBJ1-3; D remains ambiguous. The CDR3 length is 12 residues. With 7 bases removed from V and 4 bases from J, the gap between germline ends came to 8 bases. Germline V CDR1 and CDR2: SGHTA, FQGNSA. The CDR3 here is CASNPGGNTIYF. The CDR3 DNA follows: TGTGCCAGCAACCCTGGAGGAAACACCATATATTTT.

CDR3 nucleotide sequence: TGTGCCATCATGGGCCCTGGAAACACCATATATTTT. Translating gives CAIMGPGNTIYF. This chain joins TRBV10-3 and TRBJ1-3; D unclear. The CDR3 loop spans 12 amino acids. Germline V lookup: CDR1 ENHRY, CDR2 SYGVKD. V lost 7 bases, J lost 2 bases, and 6 bases lay in between.

CDR3 nucleotide sequence: TGTGCCTGGAAAAAAGGACTAGCGGGCCAAGAGACCCAGTACTTC. It yields the protein CAWKKGLAGQETQYF. The chain recombines TRBV30 with TRBJ2-5, with 11 positions matching TRBD2. Per the germline V gene, CDR1 is GTSNPN and CDR2 is SVGIG (reference sequence). Trimming cost V 4 bases and J 1 base; bases outside gene matches: 5. The CDR3 contains 15 residues.

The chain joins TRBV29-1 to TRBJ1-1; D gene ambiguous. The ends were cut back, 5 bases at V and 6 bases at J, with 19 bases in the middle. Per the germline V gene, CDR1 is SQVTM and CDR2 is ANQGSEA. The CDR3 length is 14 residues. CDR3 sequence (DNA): TGCAGCGTTCATCAAGGCGTGTGGAGCGCTGAAGCTTTCTTT. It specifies CSVHQGVWSAEAFF.

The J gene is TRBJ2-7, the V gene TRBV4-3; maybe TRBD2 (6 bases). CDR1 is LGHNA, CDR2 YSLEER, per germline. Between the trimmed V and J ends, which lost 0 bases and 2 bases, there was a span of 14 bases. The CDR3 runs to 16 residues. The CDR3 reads CASSQDWREFPYEQYF. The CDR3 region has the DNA TGCGCCAGCAGCCAAGATTGGAGGGAGTTTCCCTACGAGCAGTACTTC.

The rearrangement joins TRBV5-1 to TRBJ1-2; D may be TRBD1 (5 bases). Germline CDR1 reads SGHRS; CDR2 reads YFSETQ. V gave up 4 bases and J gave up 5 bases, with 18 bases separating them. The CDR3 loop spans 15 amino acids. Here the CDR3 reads CASSPWPGTEYGYTF. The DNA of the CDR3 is TGCGCCAGCAGCCCTTGGCCCGGGACGGAATATGGCTACACCTTC.